The T cell receptor (beta chain) described here comes from a study of T cell responses to AZD1222 COVID-19 vaccine. Concerning this clone: Antigen unknown.

The protocol was immunoSEQ multiplex PCR, while the TCRdb copy is restricted to in-frame clones and leaves out a portion. The repertoire has over 100,000 clones, 85% to 90% of them found once; the top ten carry 8.4%. Study-level points and caveats: No day 14 peak samples; only post-peak repertoires were characterized. Spike-specific TCR breadth and depth went up after people got two AZD1222 doses.

V lost 6 bases and J 4 bases, leaving 13 bases between the germline ends. There are 13 residues in the CDR3. The germline V gene encodes CDR1 SGHRS and CDR2 YFSETQ. The TCR comes from an adult in good health. The V and J genes are TRBV5-1 and TRBJ1-2; weak D call: TRBD1 (5 bases). The sample here was peripheral blood, taken on day 0 of AZD1222 vaccination. The CDR3 reads CASNRDGSYGYTF. The CDR3 region has the DNA TGCGCCAGCAACCGGGACGGCTCCTATGGCTACACCTTC.